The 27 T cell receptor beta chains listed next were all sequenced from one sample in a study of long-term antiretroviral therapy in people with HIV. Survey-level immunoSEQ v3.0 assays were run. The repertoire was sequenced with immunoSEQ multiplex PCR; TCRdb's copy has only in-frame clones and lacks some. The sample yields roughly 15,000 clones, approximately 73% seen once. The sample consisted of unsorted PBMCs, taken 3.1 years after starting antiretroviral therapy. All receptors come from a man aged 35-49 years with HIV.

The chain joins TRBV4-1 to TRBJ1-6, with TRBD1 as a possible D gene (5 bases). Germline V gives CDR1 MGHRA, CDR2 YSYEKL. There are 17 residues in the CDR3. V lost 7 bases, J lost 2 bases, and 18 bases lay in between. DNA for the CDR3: TGCGCCAGCACCCGGGGACTGGAGGTCACCTATAATTCACCCCTCCACTTT. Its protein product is CASTRGLEVTYNSPLHF.

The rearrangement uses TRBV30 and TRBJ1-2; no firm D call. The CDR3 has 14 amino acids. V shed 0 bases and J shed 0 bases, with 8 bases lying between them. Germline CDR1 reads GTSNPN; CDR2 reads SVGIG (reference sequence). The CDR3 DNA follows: TGTGCCTGGAGTGTCGACCCCTCTAACTATGGCTACACCTTC. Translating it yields CAWSVDPSNYGYTF.

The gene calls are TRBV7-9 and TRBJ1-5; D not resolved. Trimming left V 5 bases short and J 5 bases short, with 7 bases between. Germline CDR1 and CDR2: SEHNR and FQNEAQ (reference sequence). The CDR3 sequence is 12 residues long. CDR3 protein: CASSPPDQPQHF. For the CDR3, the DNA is TGTGCCAGCAGCCCCCCGGATCAGCCCCAGCATTTT.

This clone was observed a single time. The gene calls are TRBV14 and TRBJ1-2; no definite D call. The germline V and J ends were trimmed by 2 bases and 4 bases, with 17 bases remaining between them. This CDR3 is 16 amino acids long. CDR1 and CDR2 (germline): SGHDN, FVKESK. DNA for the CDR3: TGTGCCAGCAGCCAAAAGGTTCGAACCCGATCCTATGGCTACACCTTC. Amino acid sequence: CASSQKVRTRSYGYTF.

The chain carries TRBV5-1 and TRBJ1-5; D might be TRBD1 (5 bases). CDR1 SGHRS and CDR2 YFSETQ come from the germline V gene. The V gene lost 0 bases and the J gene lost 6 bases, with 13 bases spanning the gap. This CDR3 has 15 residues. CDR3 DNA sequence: TGCGCCAGCAGCTTGGCAGGGCAGCAGGGTCAGCCCCAGCATTTT. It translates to CASSLAGQQGQPQHF.

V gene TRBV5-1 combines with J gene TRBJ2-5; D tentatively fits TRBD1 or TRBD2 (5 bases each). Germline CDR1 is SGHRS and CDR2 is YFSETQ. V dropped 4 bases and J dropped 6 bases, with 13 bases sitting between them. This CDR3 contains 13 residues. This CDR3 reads CASSRDLTKTQYF. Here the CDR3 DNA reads TGCGCCAGCAGCCGGGACCTGACAAAGACCCAGTACTTC.

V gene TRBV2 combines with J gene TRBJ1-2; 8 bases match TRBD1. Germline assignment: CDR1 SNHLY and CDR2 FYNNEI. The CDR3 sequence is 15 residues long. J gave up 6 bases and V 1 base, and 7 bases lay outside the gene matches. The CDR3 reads CASSEGSTGVDGYTF. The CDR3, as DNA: TGTGCCAGCAGTGAAGGCTCGACAGGGGTCGATGGCTACACCTTC.

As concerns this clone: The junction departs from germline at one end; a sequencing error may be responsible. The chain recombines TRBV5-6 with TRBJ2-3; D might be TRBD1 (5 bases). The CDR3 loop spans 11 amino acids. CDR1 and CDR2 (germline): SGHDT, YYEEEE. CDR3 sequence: CASSLGQIGCF. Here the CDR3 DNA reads TGTGCCAGCAGCTTGGGACAGATCGGGTGCTTT.

Here the CDR3 reads CASSLGGDTEAFF. The CDR3 DNA is TGTGCCAGCAGCTTGGGGGGGGACACTGAAGCTTTCTTT. The chain couples TRBV11-2 to TRBJ1-1, with TRBD1 as a possible D gene (5 bases). Per germline, CDR1 SGHAT and CDR2 FQNNGV. The V end was cut by 3 bases, the J end by 3 bases, with 8 bases between. The length of the CDR3 is 13 residues.

This CDR3 is CASSLATEGNTIYF. CDR3 in DNA: TGTGCCAGCAGCTTAGCCACGGAGGGAAACACCATATATTTT. The chain uses TRBV7-9 and TRBJ1-3, with D hard to call. The CDR3 loop spans 14 amino acids. Germline lookup yields CDR1 SEHNR and CDR2 FQNEAQ (reference sequence). Trimming removed 0 bases at V and 4 bases at J, with 7 bases between.

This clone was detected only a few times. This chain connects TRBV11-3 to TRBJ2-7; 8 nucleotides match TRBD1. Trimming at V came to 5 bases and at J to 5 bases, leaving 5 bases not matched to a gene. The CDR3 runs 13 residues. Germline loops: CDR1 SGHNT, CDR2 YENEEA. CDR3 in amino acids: CASSPRGQDEQYF. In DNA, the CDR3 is TGTGCCAGCAGCCCCAGGGGGCAGGACGAGCAGTACTTC.

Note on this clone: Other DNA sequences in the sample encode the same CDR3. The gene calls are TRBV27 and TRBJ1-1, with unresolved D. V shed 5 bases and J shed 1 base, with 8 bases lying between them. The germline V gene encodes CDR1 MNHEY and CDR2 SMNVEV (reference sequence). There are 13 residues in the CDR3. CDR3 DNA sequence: TGTGCCAGCAGTATTGGAGGGAACACTGAAGCTTTCTTT. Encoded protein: CASSIGGNTEAFF.

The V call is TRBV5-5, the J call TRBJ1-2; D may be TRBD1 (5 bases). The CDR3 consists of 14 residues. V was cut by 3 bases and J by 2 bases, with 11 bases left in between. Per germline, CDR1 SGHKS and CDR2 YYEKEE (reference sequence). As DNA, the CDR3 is TGTGCCAGCAGCTCCCTAGAGGGGAACTATGGCTACACCTTC. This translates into CASSSLEGNYGYTF. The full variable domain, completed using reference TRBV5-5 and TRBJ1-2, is DAGVTQSPTHLIKTRGQQVTLRCSPISGHKSVSWYQQVLGQGPQFIFQYYEKEERGRGNFPDRFSARQFPNYSSELNVNALLLGDSALYLCASSSLEGNYGYTFGSGTRLTVV.

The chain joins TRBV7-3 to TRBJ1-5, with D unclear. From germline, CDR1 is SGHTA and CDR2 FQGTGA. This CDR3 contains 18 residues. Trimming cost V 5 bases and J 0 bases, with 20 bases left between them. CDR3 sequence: CASSPKSSSGDSNQPQHF. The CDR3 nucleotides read TGTGCCAGCAGCCCGAAATCCTCCTCAGGAGATAGCAATCAGCCCCAGCATTTT.

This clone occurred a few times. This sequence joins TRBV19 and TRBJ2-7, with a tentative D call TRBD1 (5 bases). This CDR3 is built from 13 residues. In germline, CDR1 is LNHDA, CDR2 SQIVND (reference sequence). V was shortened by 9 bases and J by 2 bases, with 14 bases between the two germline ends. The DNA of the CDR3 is TGTGCCAGCAGTCAGGGATTACCCTACGAGCAGTACTTC. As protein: CASSQGLPYEQYF.

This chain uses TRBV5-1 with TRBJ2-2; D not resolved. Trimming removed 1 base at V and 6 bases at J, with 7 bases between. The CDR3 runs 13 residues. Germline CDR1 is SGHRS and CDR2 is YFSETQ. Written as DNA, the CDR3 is TGCGCCAGCAGCTTGCGTGAGTCCGGGGAGCTGTTTTTT. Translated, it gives CASSLRESGELFF.

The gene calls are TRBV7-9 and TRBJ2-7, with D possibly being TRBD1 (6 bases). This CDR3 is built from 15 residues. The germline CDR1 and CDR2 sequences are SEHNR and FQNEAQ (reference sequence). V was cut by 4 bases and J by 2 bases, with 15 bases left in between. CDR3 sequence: CASSSLTGQTYEQYF. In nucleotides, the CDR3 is TGTGCCAGCAGCTCCCTGACAGGACAAACCTACGAGCAGTACTTC.

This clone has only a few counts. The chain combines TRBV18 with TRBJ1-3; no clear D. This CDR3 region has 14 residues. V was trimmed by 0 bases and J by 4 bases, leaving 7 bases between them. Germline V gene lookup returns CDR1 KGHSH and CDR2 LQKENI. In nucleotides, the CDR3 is TGTGCCAGCTCACCACCGGGGAACGGAAACACCATATATTTT. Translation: CASSPPGNGNTIYF.

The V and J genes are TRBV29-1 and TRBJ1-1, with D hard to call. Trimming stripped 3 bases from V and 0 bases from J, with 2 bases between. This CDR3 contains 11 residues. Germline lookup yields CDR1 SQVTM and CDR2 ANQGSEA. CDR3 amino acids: CSVEVNTEAFF. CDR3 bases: TGCAGCGTTGAGGTGAACACTGAAGCTTTCTTT. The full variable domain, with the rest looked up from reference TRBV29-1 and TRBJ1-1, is SAVISQKPSRDICQRGTSLTIQCQVDSQVTMMFWYRQQPGQSLTLIATANQGSEATYESGFVIDKFPISRPNLTFSTLTVSNMSPEDSSIYLCSVEVNTEAFFGQGTRLTVV.

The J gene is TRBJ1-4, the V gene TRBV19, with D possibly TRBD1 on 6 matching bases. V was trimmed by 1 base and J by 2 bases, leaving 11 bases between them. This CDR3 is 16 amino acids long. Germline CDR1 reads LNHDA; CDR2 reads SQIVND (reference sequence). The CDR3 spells CASSIVGTPTNEKLFF. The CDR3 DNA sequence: TGTGCCAGTAGTATAGTCGGGACACCGACTAATGAAAAACTGTTTTTT.

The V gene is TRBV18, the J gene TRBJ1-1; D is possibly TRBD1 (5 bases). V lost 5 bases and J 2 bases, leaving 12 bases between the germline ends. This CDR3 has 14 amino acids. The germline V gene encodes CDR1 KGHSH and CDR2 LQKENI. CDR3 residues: CASSTTGVNTEAFF. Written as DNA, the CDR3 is TGTGCCAGCTCAACAACAGGAGTCAACACTGAAGCTTTCTTT.

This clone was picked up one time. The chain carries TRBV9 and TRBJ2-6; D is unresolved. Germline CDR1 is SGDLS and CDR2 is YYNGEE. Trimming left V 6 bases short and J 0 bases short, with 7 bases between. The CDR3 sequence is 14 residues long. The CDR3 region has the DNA TGTGCCAGCAATTGGGGCTCTGGGGCCAACGTCCTGACTTTC. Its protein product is CASNWGSGANVLTF.

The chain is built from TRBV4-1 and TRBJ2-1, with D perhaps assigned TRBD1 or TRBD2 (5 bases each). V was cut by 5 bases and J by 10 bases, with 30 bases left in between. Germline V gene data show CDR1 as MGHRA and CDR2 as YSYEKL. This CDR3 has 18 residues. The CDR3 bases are TGCGCCAGCAGCGAAGTGGGACGGTCCCGTCGAGGACAATGGGAGCAGTTCTTC. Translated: CASSEVGRSRRGQWEQFF.

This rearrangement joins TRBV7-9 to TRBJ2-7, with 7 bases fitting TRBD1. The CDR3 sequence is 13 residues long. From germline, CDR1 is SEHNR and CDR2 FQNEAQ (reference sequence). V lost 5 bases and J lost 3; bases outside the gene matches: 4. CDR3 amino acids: CASSLRDSYEQYF. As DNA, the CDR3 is TGTGCCAGCAGCCTCCGGGACAGCTACGAGCAGTACTTC.

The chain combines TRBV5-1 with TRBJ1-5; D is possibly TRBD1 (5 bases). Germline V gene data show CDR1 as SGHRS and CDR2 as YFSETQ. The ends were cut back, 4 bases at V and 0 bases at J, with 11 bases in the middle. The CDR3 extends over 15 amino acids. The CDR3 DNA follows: TGCGCCAGCAGCCTGGCAGGGAATAGCAATCAGCCCCAGCATTTT. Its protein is CASSLAGNSNQPQHF.

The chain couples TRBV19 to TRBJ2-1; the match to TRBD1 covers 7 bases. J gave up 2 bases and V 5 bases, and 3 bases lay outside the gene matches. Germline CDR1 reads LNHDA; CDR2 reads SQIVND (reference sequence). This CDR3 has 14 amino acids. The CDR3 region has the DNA TGTGCCAGTAGTTTCGGGACAGCCTACAATGAGCAGTTCTTC. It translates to CASSFGTAYNEQFF. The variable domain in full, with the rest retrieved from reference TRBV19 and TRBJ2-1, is DGGITQSPKYLFRKEGQNVTLSCEQNLNHDAMYWYRQDPGQGLRLIYYSQIVNDFQKGDIAEGYSVSREKKESFPLTVTSAQKNPTAFYLCASSFGTAYNEQFFGPGTRLTVL.

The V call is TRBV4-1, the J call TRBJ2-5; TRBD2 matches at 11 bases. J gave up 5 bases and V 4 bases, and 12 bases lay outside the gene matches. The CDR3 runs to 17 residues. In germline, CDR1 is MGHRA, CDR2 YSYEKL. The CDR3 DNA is TGCGCCAGCAGCCGTTATAGCGGGGGGGGTAAAGGGGAGACCCAGTACTTC. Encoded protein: CASSRYSGGGKGETQYF.